This TCR beta chain was documented in a study of blood T cell repertoires in COVID-19. On the study more broadly: Whether acute or convalescent, the COVID-19 samples came from the United States, Italy and Spain.

Per the original data handling: Estimation of nucleated cell counts relied on the amplification of reference gene primers. Sequenced by immunoSEQ multiplex PCR; TCRdb stores in-frame clones only, minus some. From that table come the V and J calls and clone size; the DNA was used to work out D and trimming. The sample yields 270,000 or so clones, around 90% seen once. J was trimmed by 7 bases and V by 6 bases; bases with no gene match: 2. The CDR3 loop spans 12 amino acids. Each participant's cohort was designated according to participant-reported clinical history. The sample consisted of PBMCs or T cells enriched from blood (not recorded which). The chain is built from TRBV12-3 or TRBV12-4 and TRBJ2-2; 7 bases align to TRBD2. The clonotype originates from a woman aged 25 to 39 with acute COVID-19. The CDR3 nucleotides read TGTGCCAGCAGGCGGGAGTTCGGGGAGCTGTTTTTT. This encodes CASRREFGELFF.